The next 24 T cell receptor beta chains were all read from a single sample in a study of cytomegalovirus exposure and HLA in healthy donors. PCR amplification relied on 60 Vbeta primers (plus 13 Jbeta primers). The assay was immunoSEQ multiplex PCR, and TCRdb's table has in-frame clones only and misses some. Among more than 90,000 clones listed, approximately 81% were seen once. Sequencing used PBMCs. The receptor source for this set is a woman aged 18-35 years in good health and CMV-seropositive.

The chain combines TRBV6-6 with TRBJ1-1, with a weak D call TRBD1 (5 bases). Germline CDR1 reads MNHNY; CDR2 reads SVGAGI (reference sequence). The V end lost 7 bases, the J end lost 3 bases, and 12 bases lay between the germline ends. The CDR3 spans 13 residues. The CDR3 DNA is TGTGCCAGCACCCAGTCGGGGGACACTGAAGCTTTCTTT. Amino acid sequence: CASTQSGDTEAFF.

This clone was counted a single time. The J gene is TRBJ1-1, the V gene TRBV9; D gene ambiguous. Trimming stripped 7 bases from V and 2 bases from J, with 9 bases between. The CDR3 covers 12 residues. Germline loops: CDR1 SGDLS, CDR2 YYNGEE. As DNA, the CDR3 is TGTGCCAGCGGGAGAACAAACACTGAAGCTTTCTTT. Protein product: CASGRTNTEAFF.

This clone was seen a handful of times. The gene calls are TRBV27 and TRBJ1-6; the D gene is possibly TRBD1 (5 bases). Deletions cut 5 bases from V and 7 bases from J, with 15 bases between. The CDR3 is 15 residues long. Germline loops: CDR1 MNHEY, CDR2 SMNVEV (reference sequence). The CDR3 nucleotides read TGTGCCAGCAGTATAGGGGCCGGGGGGAATTCACCCCTCCACTTT. Amino acid sequence: CASSIGAGGNSPLHF.

The CDR3 DNA follows: TGTGCCAGCAGGAACAGGGTATTAGGCGGAAACACCATATATTTT. Translated: CASRNRVLGGNTIYF. The chain recombines TRBV6-5 with TRBJ1-3; D is possibly TRBD1 (6 bases). Trimming pared 6 bases from V and 4 bases from J, leaving 16 bases between. The CDR3 runs to 15 residues. The germline V gene encodes CDR1 MNHEY and CDR2 SVGAGI.

The chain couples TRBV6-4 to TRBJ2-1; TRBD2 aligns across 11 bases. Looked up from germline, CDR1 is MRHNA and CDR2 is SNTAGT. J lost 7 bases, V lost 6 bases, and 8 bases had no gene match. The length of the CDR3 is 15 residues. CDR3: CASRQTSGRWNEQFF. The CDR3 nucleotides read TGTGCCAGCAGACAAACTAGCGGGAGATGGAATGAGCAGTTCTTC.

This clone has only a few counts. CDR3 in DNA: TGCGCCAGCAGCCCCTTGACAGGGACCACAGATACGCAGTATTTT. Translated, it gives CASSPLTGTTDTQYF. V is TRBV5-1 and J is TRBJ2-3; 7 bases are a match to TRBD1. This CDR3 is 15 amino acids long. The V and J ends lost 4 bases and 2 bases, in that order; junction bases with no gene match: 7. The germline gives CDR1 SGHRS, CDR2 YFSETQ.

The chain combines TRBV5-1 with TRBJ2-2, with D tentatively TRBD2 (6 bases). This CDR3 has 18 residues. With 0 bases removed from V and 4 bases from J, the gap between germline ends came to 19 bases. Germline V gene sequence: CDR1 SGHRS, CDR2 YFSETQ. CDR3 sequence (DNA): TGCGCCAGCAGCTTGGAGACGGGAGTGGTGATTGTCACCGGGGAGCTGTTTTTT. Translated: CASSLETGVVIVTGELFF.

The V call is TRBV9, the J call TRBJ2-7, with D uncertain. The CDR3 spans 15 residues. Germline CDR1 and CDR2: SGDLS and YYNGEE. Trimming removed 2 bases at V and 1 base at J, with 13 bases between. CDR3 amino acids: CASSVSASLSYEQYF. CDR3 coding DNA: TGTGCCAGCAGCGTCTCCGCTAGTTTATCCTACGAGCAGTACTTC.

CDR3 amino acids: CASSQTRRRAKSDTEAFF. In DNA, the CDR3 is TGTGCCAGCAGCCAAACGCGGCGGAGGGCGAAGTCTGACACTGAAGCTTTCTTT. The chain employs TRBV7-9 and TRBJ1-1; D is unresolved. Trimming stripped 5 bases from V and 3 bases from J, with 25 bases between. This CDR3 comprises 18 residues. Germline V CDR1 and CDR2: SEHNR, FQNEAQ (reference sequence).

The chain is built from TRBV6-1 and TRBJ1-6; D may be TRBD1 (5 bases). The length of the CDR3 is 17 residues. Germline V gene sequence: CDR1 MNHNS, CDR2 SASEGT. V lost 4 bases and J 9 bases, leaving 22 bases between the germline ends. The CDR3 DNA follows: TGTGCCAGCAGTGTTGGGTTTGGGTCAGGGTTGGGTTCACCCCTCCACTTT. Translating it yields CASSVGFGSGLGSPLHF.

The rearrangement links TRBV10-2 to TRBJ1-2, with TRBD1 matching 8 bases. V shed 6 bases, J shed 8 bases, and the junction held 2 bases outside the gene matches. This CDR3 region has 11 residues. Germline V gene sequence: CDR1 WSHSY, CDR2 SAAADI. CDR3 coding DNA: TGCGCCAGCAGGGACAGGGTGGGCTACACCTTC. Translated: CASRDRVGYTF.

This clone showed up just a few times. The V call is TRBV6-1, the J call TRBJ2-7; tentatively, D is TRBD2 (5 bases). The CDR3 runs to 15 residues. V was pared by 2 bases and J by 4 bases, with 15 bases between. Germline CDR1 reads MNHNS; CDR2 reads SASEGT. The CDR3 sequence: CASSELFSPGYEQYF. CDR3 nucleotide sequence: TGTGCCAGCAGTGAATTGTTTAGCCCGGGGTACGAGCAGTACTTC.

The rearrangement joins TRBV7-9 to TRBJ2-7, with 10 bases identical to TRBD1. With V trimmed by 6 bases and J by 11 bases, 19 bases remained unmatched. The germline V gene has CDR1 SEHNR and CDR2 FQNEAQ (reference sequence). The CDR3 runs to 16 residues. The CDR3 reads CASRAPPGQGKSREYF. The CDR3 bases are TGTGCCAGCAGGGCGCCCCCGGGACAGGGGAAAAGTCGCGAGTACTTC.

This clone has just one count. J is TRBJ2-7 and V is TRBV7-3; possibly TRBD2 for D (5 bases). V gave up 5 bases and J gave up 5 bases, with 16 bases separating them. Per the germline V gene, CDR1 is SGHTA and CDR2 is FQGTGA. The CDR3 runs to 14 residues. DNA of the CDR3: TGTGCCAGCAGCCCCGGCTTCGAGGGTAACGAGCAGTACTTC. Translated: CASSPGFEGNEQYF.

The V call is TRBV6-4, the J call TRBJ2-1, with 13 bases identical to TRBD2. The CDR3 extends over 14 amino acids. Trimming took 4 bases from V and 6 from J; bases not matched to a gene: 0. Germline assignment: CDR1 MRHNA and CDR2 SNTAGT. As DNA, the CDR3 is TGTGCCAGCAGTGGGACTAGCGGGAGCAATGAGCAGTTCTTC. Translating gives CASSGTSGSNEQFF.

This chain links TRBV5-8 with TRBJ2-3; TRBD1 matches at 7 bases. This CDR3 contains 14 residues. Germline V gene data show CDR1 as SGHTS and CDR2 as YDEGEE. Unmatched junction bases numbered 3, after V lost 3 bases and J lost 2 bases. CDR3 sequence: CASSWGQSTDTQYF. The CDR3 DNA is TGTGCCAGCAGCTGGGGACAGTCCACAGATACGCAGTATTTT.

The chain recombines TRBV18 with TRBJ2-1; maybe TRBD1 (6 bases). CDR3 length: 16 amino acids. In germline, CDR1 is KGHSH, CDR2 LQKENI. Trimming shortened V by 3 bases and J by 0 bases, and 12 bases separated the two germline ends. CDR3 in amino acids: CASSPHDRSSYNEQFF. The DNA of the CDR3 is TGTGCCAGCTCACCGCACGACAGGAGCTCCTACAATGAGCAGTTCTTC.

CDR3 loop: CASSPDREFYGYTF. For the CDR3, the DNA is TGTGCCAGCAGCCCCGACAGGGAATTCTATGGCTACACCTTC. This chain connects TRBV28 to TRBJ1-2; 7 nucleotides align to TRBD1. Germline CDR1 and CDR2: MDHEN and SYDVKM. The CDR3 consists of 14 residues. V shed 6 bases, J shed 4 bases, and the junction held 8 bases outside the gene matches.

This clone was picked up a small number of times. This chain joins TRBV6-1 and TRBJ2-7; 7 nucleotides match TRBD1. V dropped 2 bases and J dropped 7; count of bases not matched to a gene: 11. Germline-derived CDR1 and CDR2 are MNHNS and SASEGT. This CDR3 is built from 15 residues. CDR3 protein: CASSEPDRVGGEQYF. The CDR3 region has the DNA TGTGCCAGCAGTGAACCCGACAGGGTTGGTGGGGAGCAGTACTTC.

The chain recombines TRBV9 with TRBJ2-5; TRBD2 matches at 7 bases. The CDR3 has 15 amino acids. CDR1 SGDLS and CDR2 YYNGEE come from the germline V gene. The V gene end was trimmed by 0 bases and the J gene end by 4 bases; junction bases not matched to a gene: 6. Written as DNA, the CDR3 is TGTGCCAGCAGCGTAGAGGGCGGGAGAAGAGAGACCCAGTACTTC. Encoded protein: CASSVEGGRRETQYF.

The chain couples TRBV20-1 to TRBJ1-5, with TRBD1 matching 10 bases. J gave up 15 bases and V 5 bases, and 7 bases lay outside the gene matches. Germline V gene lookup returns CDR1 DFQATT and CDR2 SNEGSKA (reference sequence). This CDR3 has 11 amino acids. The CDR3 DNA sequence: TGCAGTGCTTTCGGGACAGGGGAACCGCATTTT. Residues: CSAFGTGEPHF.

The chain recombines TRBV9 with TRBJ2-5, with a tentative D call TRBD1 (5 bases). V lost 3 bases and J 2 bases, leaving 8 bases between the germline ends. The germline gives CDR1 SGDLS, CDR2 YYNGEE. This CDR3 is 13 amino acids long. CDR3 DNA: TGTGCCAGCAGCGGGGGCCCGCAAGAGACCCAGTACTTC. Translated: CASSGGPQETQYF.

This clone has a handful of counts. The chain recombines TRBV11-2 with TRBJ2-1; the D is unclear. This CDR3 has 14 residues. V was trimmed by 1 base and J by 8 bases, leaving 12 bases between them. Germline-derived CDR1 and CDR2 are SGHAT and FQNNGV. The CDR3 reads CASSLVAGNDEQFF. The CDR3 bases are TGTGCCAGCAGCTTAGTTGCTGGCAACGATGAGCAGTTCTTC.

The chain combines TRBV13 with TRBJ2-7; TRBD2 might be the D (6 bases). Trimming removed 4 bases at V and 0 bases at J, with 10 bases between. The CDR3 runs to 14 residues. Germline V CDR1 and CDR2: PRHDT, FYEKMQ (reference sequence). As DNA, the CDR3 is TGTGCCAGCAGCTCGGGACTGAGCTCCTACGAGCAGTACTTC. It encodes CASSSGLSSYEQYF.